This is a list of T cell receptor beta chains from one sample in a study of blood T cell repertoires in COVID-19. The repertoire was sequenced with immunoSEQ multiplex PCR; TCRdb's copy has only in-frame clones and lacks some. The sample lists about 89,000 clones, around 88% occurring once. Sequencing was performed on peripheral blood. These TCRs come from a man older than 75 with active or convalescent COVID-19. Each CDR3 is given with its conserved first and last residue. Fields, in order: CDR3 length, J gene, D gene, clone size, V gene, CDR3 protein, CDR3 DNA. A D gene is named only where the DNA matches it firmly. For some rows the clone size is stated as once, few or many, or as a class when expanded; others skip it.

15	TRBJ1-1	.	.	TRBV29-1	CSVEGPSWLDTEAFF	TGCAGCGTTGAAGGGCCCTCATGGCTTGACACTGAAGCTTTCTTT
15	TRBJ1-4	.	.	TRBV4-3	CASSQDPSQREKLFF	TGCGCCAGCAGCCAAGATCCTTCCCAGCGTGAAAAACTGTTTTTT
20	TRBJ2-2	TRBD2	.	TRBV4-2	CASSPIRTSGRGANTGELFF	TGTGCCAGCAGCCCCATCAGGACTAGCGGGAGGGGAGCGAACACCGGGGAGCTGTTTTTT
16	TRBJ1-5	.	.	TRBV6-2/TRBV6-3	CASSYQAGFLNQPQHF	TGTGCCAGCAGTTACCAAGCAGGGTTCCTCAATCAGCCCCAGCATTTT
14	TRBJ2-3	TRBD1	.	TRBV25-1	CASSDTGGIDTQYF	TGTGCCAGCAGTGATACAGGGGGAATAGATACGCAGTATTTT
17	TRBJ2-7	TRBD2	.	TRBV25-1	CASSHSGGSGRAYEQYF	TGTGCCAGCAGCCATTCAGGTGGTAGCGGGAGGGCCTACGAGCAGTACTTC
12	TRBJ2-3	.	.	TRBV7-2	CASRQNTDTQYF	TGTGCCAGCCGACAGAACACAGATACGCAGTATTTT
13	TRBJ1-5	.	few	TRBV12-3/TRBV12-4	CASSFTGDQPQHF	TGTGCCAGCAGCTTCACGGGGGATCAGCCCCAGCATTTT
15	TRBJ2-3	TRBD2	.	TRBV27	CASSLRLAGVDTQYF	TGTGCCAGCAGTTTACGGCTAGCGGGAGTAGATACGCAGTATTTT
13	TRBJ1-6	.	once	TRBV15	CATSLQSNSPLHF	TGTGCCACCAGCCTCCAGTCCAATTCACCCCTCCACTTT